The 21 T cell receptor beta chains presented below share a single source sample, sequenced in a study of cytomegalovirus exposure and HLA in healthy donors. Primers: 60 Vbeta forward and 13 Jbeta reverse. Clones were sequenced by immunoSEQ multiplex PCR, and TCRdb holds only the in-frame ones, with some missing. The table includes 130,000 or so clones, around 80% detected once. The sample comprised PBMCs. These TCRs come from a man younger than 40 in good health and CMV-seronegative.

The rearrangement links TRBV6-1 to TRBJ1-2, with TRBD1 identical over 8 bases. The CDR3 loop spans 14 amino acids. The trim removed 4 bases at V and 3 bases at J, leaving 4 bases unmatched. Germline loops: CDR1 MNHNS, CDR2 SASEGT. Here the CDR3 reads CASSATDRDYGYTF. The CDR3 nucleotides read TGTGCCAGCAGTGCCACGGACAGGGACTATGGCTACACCTTC.

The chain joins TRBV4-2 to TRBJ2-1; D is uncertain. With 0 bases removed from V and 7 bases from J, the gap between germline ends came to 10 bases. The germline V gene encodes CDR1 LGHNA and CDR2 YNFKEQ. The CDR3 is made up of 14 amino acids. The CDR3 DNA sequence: TGTGCCAGCAGCCAAGATCCGGGTGCGAATGAGCAGTTCTTC. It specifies CASSQDPGANEQFF.

The CDR3 DNA sequence: TGTGCCAGCAGTCCGTCCTGGGCGGGAGATACGCAGTATTTT. Its translation is CASSPSWAGDTQYF. The chain couples TRBV6-5 to TRBJ2-3, with D possibly matching TRBD2 (5 bases). Germline CDR1 reads MNHEY; CDR2 reads SVGAGI. Deletions cut 5 bases from V and 5 bases from J, with 14 bases between. The CDR3 spans 14 residues.

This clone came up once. The CDR3 DNA sequence: TGTGCCAGCAGCTTAGCTTCCGGGACTAGCAGGACTAGAGAGACCCAGTACTTC. The encoded protein is CASSLASGTSRTRETQYF. The chain joins TRBV7-9 to TRBJ2-5; 9 nucleotides align to TRBD2. The length of the CDR3 is 18 residues. The germline CDR1 and CDR2 sequences are SEHNR and FQNEAQ (reference sequence). Unmatched junction bases numbered 12, after V lost 0 bases and J lost 4 bases.

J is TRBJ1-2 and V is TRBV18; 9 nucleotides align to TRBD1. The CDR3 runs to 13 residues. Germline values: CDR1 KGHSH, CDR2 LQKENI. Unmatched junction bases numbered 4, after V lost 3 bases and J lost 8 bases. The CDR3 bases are TGTGCCAGCTCACCCCGGACAGGGGAAGGCTACACCTTC. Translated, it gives CASSPRTGEGYTF.

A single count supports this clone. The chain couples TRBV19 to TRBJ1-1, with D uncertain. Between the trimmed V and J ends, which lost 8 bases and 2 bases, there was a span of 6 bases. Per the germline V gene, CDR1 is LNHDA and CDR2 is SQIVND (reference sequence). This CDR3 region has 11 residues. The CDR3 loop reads CASRFNTEAFF. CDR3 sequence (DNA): TGTGCCAGTCGTTTTAACACTGAAGCTTTCTTT.

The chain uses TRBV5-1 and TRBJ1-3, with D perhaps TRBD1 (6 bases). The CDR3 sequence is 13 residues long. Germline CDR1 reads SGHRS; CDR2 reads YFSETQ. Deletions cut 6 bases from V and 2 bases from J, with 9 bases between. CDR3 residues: CASMGAAGNTIYF. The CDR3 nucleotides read TGCGCCAGCATGGGGGCGGCTGGAAACACCATATATTTT. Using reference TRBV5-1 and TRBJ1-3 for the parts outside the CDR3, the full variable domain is KAGVTQTPRYLIKTRGQQVTLSCSPISGHRSVSWYQQTPGQGLQFLFEYFSETQRNKGNFPGRFSGRQFSNSRSEMNVSTLELGDSALYLCASMGAAGNTIYFGEGSWLTVV.

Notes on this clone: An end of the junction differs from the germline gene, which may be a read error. The chain's CDR3 is CASRDPSGATYNEQFF. CDR3 DNA sequence: TGCGCCAGCCGTGATCCTAGCGGGGCCACTTACAATGAGCAGTTCTTC. The rearrangement joins TRBV10-2 to TRBJ2-1; 9 nucleotides match TRBD2. CDR3 size: 16 residues. Germline assignment: CDR1 WSHSY and CDR2 SAAADI.

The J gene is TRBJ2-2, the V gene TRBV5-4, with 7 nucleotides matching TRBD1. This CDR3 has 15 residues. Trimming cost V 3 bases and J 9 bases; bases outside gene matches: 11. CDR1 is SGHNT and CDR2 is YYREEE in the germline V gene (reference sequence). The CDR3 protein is CASSSWTGDSRELFF. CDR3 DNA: TGTGCCAGCAGCTCCTGGACAGGAGATTCCAGGGAGCTGTTTTTT.

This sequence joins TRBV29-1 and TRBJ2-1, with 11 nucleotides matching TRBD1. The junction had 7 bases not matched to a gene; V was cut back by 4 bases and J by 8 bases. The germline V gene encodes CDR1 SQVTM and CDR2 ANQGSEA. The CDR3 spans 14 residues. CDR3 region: CSVARDRGDHEQFF. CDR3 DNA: TGCAGCGTTGCCCGGGACAGGGGGGACCATGAGCAGTTCTTC.

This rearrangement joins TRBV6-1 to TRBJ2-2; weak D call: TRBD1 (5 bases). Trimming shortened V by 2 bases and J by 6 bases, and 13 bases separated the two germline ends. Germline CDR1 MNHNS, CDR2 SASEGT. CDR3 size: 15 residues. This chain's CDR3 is CASSEIRVRSGELFF. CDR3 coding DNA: TGTGCCAGCAGTGAAATCAGGGTTAGGTCCGGGGAGCTGTTTTTT.

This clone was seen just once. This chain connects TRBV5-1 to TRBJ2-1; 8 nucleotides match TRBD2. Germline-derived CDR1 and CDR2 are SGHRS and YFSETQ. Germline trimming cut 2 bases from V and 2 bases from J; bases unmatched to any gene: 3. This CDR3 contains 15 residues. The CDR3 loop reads CASSLLAETYNEQFF. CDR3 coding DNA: TGCGCCAGCAGCTTACTAGCGGAGACCTACAATGAGCAGTTCTTC. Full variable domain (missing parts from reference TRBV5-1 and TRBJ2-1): KAGVTQTPRYLIKTRGQQVTLSCSPISGHRSVSWYQQTPGQGLQFLFEYFSETQRNKGNFPGRFSGRQFSNSRSEMNVSTLELGDSALYLCASSLLAETYNEQFFGPGTRLTVL.

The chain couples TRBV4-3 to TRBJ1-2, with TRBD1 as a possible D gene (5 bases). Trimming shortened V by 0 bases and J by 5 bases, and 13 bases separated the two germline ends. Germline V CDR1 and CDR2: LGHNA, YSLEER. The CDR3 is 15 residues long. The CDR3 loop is CASSQDPGPPYGYTF. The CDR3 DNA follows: TGCGCCAGCAGCCAAGATCCAGGGCCTCCGTATGGCTACACCTTC.

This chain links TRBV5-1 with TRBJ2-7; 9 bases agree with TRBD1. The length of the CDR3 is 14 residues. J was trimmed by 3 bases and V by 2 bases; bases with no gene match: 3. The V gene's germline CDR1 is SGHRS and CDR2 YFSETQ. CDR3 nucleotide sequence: TGCGCCAGCAGCTTAGACAGGGGGGTCTACGAGCAGTACTTC. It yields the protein CASSLDRGVYEQYF.

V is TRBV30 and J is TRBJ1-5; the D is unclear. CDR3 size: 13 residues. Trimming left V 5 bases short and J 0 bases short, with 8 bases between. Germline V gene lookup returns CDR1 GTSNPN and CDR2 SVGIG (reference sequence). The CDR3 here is CAWGRSSNQPQHF. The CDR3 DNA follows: TGTGCCTGGGGGAGGAGTAGCAATCAGCCCCAGCATTTT. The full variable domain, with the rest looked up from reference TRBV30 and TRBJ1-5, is SQTIHQWPATLVQPVGSPLSLECTVEGTSNPNLYWYRQAAGRGLQLLFYSVGIGQISSEVPQNLSASRPQDRQFILSSKKLLLSDSGFYLCAWGRSSNQPQHFGDGTRLSIL.

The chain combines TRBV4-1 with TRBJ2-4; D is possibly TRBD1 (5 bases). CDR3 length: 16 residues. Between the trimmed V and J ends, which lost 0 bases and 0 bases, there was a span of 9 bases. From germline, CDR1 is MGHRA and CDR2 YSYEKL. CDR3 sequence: CASSQEAGLAKNIQYF. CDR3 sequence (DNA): TGCGCCAGCAGCCAAGAGGCAGGGCTAGCCAAAAACATTCAGTACTTC.

CDR3 in DNA: TGTGCCACCAGGGCTACAGGGCTTAGCAATCAGCCCCAGCATTTT. Its protein product is CATRATGLSNQPQHF. The chain is built from TRBV27 and TRBJ1-5; TRBD1 is a possible D gene (6 bases). V lost 10 bases and J 0 bases, leaving 16 bases between the germline ends. The CDR3 contains 15 residues. Germline lookup yields CDR1 MNHEY and CDR2 SMNVEV (reference sequence).

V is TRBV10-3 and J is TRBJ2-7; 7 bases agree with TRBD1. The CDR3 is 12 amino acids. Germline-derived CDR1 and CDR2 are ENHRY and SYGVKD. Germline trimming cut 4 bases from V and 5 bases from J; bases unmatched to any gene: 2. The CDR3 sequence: CAISGDSDEQYF. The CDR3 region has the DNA TGTGCCATCAGTGGGGACAGCGACGAGCAGTACTTC.

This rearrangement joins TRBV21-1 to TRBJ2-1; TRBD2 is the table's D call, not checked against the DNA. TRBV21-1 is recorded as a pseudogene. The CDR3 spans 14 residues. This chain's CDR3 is CAGPLAGEYNEQFF. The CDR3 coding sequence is TGTGCCGGCCCCCTAGCGGGGGAGTACAATGAGCAGTTCTTC.

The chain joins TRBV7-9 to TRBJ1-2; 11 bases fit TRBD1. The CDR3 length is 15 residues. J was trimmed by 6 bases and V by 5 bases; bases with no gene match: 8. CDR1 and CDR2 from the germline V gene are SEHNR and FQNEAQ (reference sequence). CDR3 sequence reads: CASSTRDRGTHGYTF. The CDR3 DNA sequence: TGTGCCAGCAGCACTCGGGACAGGGGGACCCATGGCTACACCTTC.

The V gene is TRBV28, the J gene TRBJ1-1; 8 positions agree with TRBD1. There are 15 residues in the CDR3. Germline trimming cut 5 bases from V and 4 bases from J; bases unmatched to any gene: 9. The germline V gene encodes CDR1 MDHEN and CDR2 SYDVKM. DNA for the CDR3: TGTGCCAGCAGTCTCCAGGGGGCCTATGGCACTGAAGCTTTCTTT. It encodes CASSLQGAYGTEAFF.